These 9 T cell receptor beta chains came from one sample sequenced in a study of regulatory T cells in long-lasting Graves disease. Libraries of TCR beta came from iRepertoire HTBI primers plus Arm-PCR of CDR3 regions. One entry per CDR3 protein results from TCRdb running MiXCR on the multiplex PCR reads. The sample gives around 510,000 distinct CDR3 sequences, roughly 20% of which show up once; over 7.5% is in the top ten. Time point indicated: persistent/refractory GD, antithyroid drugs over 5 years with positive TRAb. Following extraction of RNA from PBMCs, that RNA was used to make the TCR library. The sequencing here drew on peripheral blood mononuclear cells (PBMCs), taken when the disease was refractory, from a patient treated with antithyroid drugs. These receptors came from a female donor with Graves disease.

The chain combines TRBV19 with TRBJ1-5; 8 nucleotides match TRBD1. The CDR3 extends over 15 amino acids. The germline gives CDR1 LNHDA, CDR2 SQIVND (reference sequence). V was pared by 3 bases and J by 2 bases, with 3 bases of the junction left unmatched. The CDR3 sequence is CASSIRGPGNQPQHF. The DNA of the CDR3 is TGTGCCAGTAGTATCAGGGGGCCGGGCAATCAGCCCCAGCATTTT.

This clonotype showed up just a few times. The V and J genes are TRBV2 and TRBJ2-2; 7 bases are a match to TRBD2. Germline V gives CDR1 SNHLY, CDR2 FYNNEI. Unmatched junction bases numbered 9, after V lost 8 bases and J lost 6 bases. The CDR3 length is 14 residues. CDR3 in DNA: TGTGCCAGCTTTAGCGGCGGGAGTTCCGGGGAGCTGTTTTTT. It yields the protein CASFSGGSSGELFF. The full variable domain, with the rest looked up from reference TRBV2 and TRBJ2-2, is EPEVTQTPSHQVTQMGQEVILRCVPISNHLYFYWYRQILGQKVEFLVSFYNNEISEKSEIFDDQFSVERPDGSNFTLKIRSTKLEDSAMYFCASFSGGSSGELFFGEGSRLTVL.

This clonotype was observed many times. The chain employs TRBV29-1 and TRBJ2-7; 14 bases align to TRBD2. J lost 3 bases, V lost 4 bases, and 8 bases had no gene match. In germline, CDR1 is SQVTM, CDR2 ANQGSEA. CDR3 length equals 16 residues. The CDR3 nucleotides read TGCAGCGTTGTCCCCGGCGGACTAGCGGGAGGCTACGAGCAGTACTTC. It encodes CSVVPGGLAGGYEQYF.

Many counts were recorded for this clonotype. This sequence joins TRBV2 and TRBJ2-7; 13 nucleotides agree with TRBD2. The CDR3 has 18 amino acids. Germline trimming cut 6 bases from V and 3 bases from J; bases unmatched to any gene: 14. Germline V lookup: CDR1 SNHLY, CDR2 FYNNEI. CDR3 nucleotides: TGTGCCAGCAGCGACTTGACTAGCGGGAGGAGGGGGCTCTACGAGCAGTACTTC. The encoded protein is CASSDLTSGRRGLYEQYF.

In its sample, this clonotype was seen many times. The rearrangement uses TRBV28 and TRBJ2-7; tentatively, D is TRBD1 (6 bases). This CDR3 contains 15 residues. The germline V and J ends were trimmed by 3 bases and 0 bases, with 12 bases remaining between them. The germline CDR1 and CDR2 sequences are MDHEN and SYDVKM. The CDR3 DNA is TGTGCCAGCAGTTTTATTCTGGGGGCCTCCTACGAGCAGTACTTC. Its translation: CASSFILGASYEQYF.

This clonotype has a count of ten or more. The CDR3 DNA follows: TGTGCCAGCAGTTTAGTGGCGACAGGCTTCTACGAGCAGTACTTC. Encoded protein: CASSLVATGFYEQYF. This rearrangement joins TRBV28 to TRBJ2-7; maybe TRBD1 (6 bases). From germline, CDR1 is MDHEN and CDR2 SYDVKM. The CDR3 runs to 15 residues. V gave up 2 bases and J gave up 3 bases, with 14 bases separating them.

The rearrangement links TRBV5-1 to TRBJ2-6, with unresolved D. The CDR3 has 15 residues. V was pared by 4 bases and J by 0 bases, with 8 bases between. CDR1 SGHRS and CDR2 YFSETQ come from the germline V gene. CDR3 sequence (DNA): TGCGCCAGCAGCGAACAGAGCTCTGGGGCCAACGTCCTGACTTTC. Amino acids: CASSEQSSGANVLTF.

The CDR3 region is CASSLDGTLDTQYF. The CDR3, as DNA: TGTGCCAGCAGCTTAGACGGGACCCTGGATACGCAGTATTTT. V gene TRBV7-8 combines with J gene TRBJ2-3; D might be TRBD1 or TRBD2, each matching 5 bases. The CDR3 spans 14 residues. The V and J ends lost 1 base and 6 bases respectively, with 11 bases between them. Per the germline V gene, CDR1 is SGHVS and CDR2 is FQNEAQ.

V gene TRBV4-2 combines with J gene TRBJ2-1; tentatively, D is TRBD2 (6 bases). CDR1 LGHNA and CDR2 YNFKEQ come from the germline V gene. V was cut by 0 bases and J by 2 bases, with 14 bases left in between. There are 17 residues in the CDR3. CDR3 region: CASSQDPGGIPYNEQFF. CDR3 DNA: TGTGCCAGCAGCCAAGATCCTGGCGGGATCCCCTACAATGAGCAGTTCTTC.